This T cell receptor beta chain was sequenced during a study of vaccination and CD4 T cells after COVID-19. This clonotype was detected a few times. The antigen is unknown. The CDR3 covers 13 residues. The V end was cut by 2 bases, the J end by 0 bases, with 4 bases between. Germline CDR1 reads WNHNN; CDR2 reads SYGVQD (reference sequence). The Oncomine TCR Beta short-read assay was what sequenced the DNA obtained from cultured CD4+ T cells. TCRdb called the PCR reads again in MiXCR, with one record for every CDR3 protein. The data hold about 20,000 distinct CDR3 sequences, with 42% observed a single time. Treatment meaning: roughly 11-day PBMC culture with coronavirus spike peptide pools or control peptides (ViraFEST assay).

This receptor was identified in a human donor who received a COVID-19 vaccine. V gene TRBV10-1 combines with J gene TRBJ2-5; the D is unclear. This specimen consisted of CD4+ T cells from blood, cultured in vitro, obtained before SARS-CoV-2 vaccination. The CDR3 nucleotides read TGCGCCAGCAGTGAGCCTAACCAAGAGACCCAGTACTTC. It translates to CASSEPNQETQYF.